Below, 24 T cell receptor beta chains from the same sample are listed, as sequenced in a study of T cells expressing NK-cell markers. TCRdb re-called the 5' RACE reads; one entry per CDR3 protein, DNA not given. This sample's table has about 300,000 distinct CDR3 sequences. Sequenced material: blood T cells: a sorted CD56 or NKG2C T cell subset, CD4+ or CD8+ T cells, or bulk PBMC T cells (not recorded which). These receptors originate from a woman aged 18-69 years in good health.

CDR3 sequence: CASSQDVAGRADTQYF. The genes are TRBV5-5 and TRBJ2-3; absent DNA, TCRdb's TRBD2 call cannot be checked. The CDR3 loop spans 16 amino acids. Germline V gives CDR1 SGHKS, CDR2 YYEKEE (reference sequence).

V usage is TRBV20-1 and J usage is TRBJ2-5; checking the TCRdb D call of TRBD1 is not possible without DNA. This CDR3 is 14 amino acids long. CDR1 is DFQATT, CDR2 SNEGSKA, per germline (reference sequence). The CDR3 loop reads CSATYRKGQETQYF.

The chain is built from TRBV5-1 and TRBJ1-3. This CDR3 has 15 residues. Per the germline V gene, CDR1 is SGHRS and CDR2 is YFSETQ. Here the CDR3 reads CASSLTPFSGNTIYF.

The chain carries TRBV5-4 and TRBJ2-7. This CDR3 contains 12 residues. Germline V gives CDR1 SGHNT, CDR2 YYREEE (reference sequence). The CDR3 loop is CASSLDGYEQYF.

The chain carries TRBV20-1 and TRBJ2-3; checking the TCRdb D call of TRBD2 is not possible without DNA. Germline loops: CDR1 DFQATT, CDR2 SNEGSKA (reference sequence). The CDR3 consists of 15 residues. The CDR3 reads CSARDPGRVADTQYF.

V is TRBV29-1 and J is TRBJ1-2; with no DNA, the TCRdb D assignment of TRBD1 cannot be verified. Germline CDR1 and CDR2: SQVTM and ANQGSEA. This CDR3 comprises 14 residues. The chain's CDR3 is CSVDFGQGASGYTF. The whole variable domain, remainder taken from reference TRBV29-1 and TRBJ1-2, is SAVISQKPSRDICQRGTSLTIQCQVDSQVTMMFWYRQQPGQSLTLIATANQGSEATYESGFVIDKFPISRPNLTFSTLTVSNMSPEDSSIYLCSVDFGQGASGYTFGSGTRLTVV.

This chain connects TRBV5-6 to TRBJ1-5. The CDR3 spans 12 residues. CDR1 and CDR2 (germline): SGHDT, YYEEEE. The CDR3 loop reads CASSLQNQPQHF.

The chain uses TRBV6-1 and TRBJ1-4. This CDR3 contains 15 residues. Germline assignment: CDR1 MNHNS and CDR2 SASEGT. The CDR3 loop reads CASSPAGSPNEKLFF.

V gene TRBV30 combines with J gene TRBJ1-2; TCRdb reports TRBD1, a call that lacks DNA to check it against. The CDR3 has 12 amino acids. Germline V gene lookup returns CDR1 GTSNPN and CDR2 SVGIG (reference sequence). This chain's CDR3 is CAWRDRERGYTF.

The rearrangement joins TRBV10-3 to TRBJ2-1; TCRdb picks TRBD2, but there is no DNA to check that call. The germline gives CDR1 ENHRY, CDR2 SYGVKD. This CDR3 has 16 amino acids. The CDR3 sequence: CAISESGGIPYNEQFF.

The V call is TRBV3-1, the J call TRBJ1-2. The CDR3 loop spans 12 amino acids. Germline lookup yields CDR1 LGHDT and CDR2 YNNKEL (reference sequence). This CDR3 is CASSPLVGDYTF.

This chain connects TRBV20-1 to TRBJ2-3; the D call from TCRdb, TRBD2, cannot be confirmed without DNA. This CDR3 region has 16 residues. Germline V gene lookup returns CDR1 DFQATT and CDR2 SNEGSKA (reference sequence). Here the CDR3 reads CSAQPPGLAGSDTQYF.

The chain combines TRBV11-3 with TRBJ2-2; TCRdb gives TRBD1 as the D gene, but with no DNA this cannot be confirmed. The CDR3 is made up of 15 amino acids. Germline CDR1 reads SGHNT; CDR2 reads YENEEA. Here the CDR3 reads CASSSTGGRTGELFF. Full variable domain (rest looked up from reference TRBV11-3 and TRBJ2-2): EAGVVQSPRYKIIEKKQPVAFWCNPISGHNTLYWYLQNLGQGPELLIRYENEEAVDDSQLPKDRFSAERLKGVDSTLKIQPAELGDSAVYLCASSSTGGRTGELFFGEGSRLTVL.

The chain joins TRBV9 to TRBJ2-7; TCRdb selects TRBD1, and the lack of DNA leaves this call unchecked. This CDR3 comprises 19 residues. CDR1 SGDLS and CDR2 YYNGEE come from the germline V gene. This CDR3 reads CASSPRPGQGASPLYEQYF. The variable domain in full, completed from reference TRBV9 and TRBJ2-7, reads DSGVTQTPKHLITATGQRVTLRCSPRSGDLSVYWYQQSLDQGLQFLIQYYNGEERAKGNILERFSAQQFPDLHSELNLSSLELGDSALYFCASSPRPGQGASPLYEQYFGPGTRLTVT.

The chain carries TRBV27 and TRBJ1-6. CDR1 and CDR2 (germline): MNHEY, SMNVEV (reference sequence). CDR3 length: 13 residues. CDR3 protein: CASSITVHSPLHF.

The J gene is TRBJ2-5, the V gene TRBV3-1; TCRdb picks TRBD1, but there is no DNA to check that call. The germline gives CDR1 LGHDT, CDR2 YNNKEL (reference sequence). The CDR3 extends over 14 amino acids. The CDR3 spells CASSQRRGEETQYF.

The chain couples TRBV12-3 or TRBV12-4 to TRBJ1-1. The length of the CDR3 is 14 residues. The chain's CDR3 is CASSLSGRRTEAFF.

The gene calls are TRBV11-2 and TRBJ2-5; no DNA is available, so the TRBD1 call from TCRdb remains unchecked. The CDR3 sequence is 14 residues long. Germline V gene data show CDR1 as SGHAT and CDR2 as FQNNGV. CDR3 loop: CASSYAGLQETQYF. Supplemented by reference TRBV11-2 and TRBJ2-5, the full variable domain reads EAGVAQSPRYKIIEKRQSVAFWCNPISGHATLYWYQQILGQGPKLLIQFQNNGVVDDSQLPKDRFSAERLKGVDSTLKIQPAKLEDSAVYLCASSYAGLQETQYFGPGTRLLVL.

The rearrangement links TRBV18 to TRBJ1-5. Looked up from germline, CDR1 is KGHSH and CDR2 is LQKENI. The CDR3 is 13 residues long. CDR3 loop: CASSPGINQPQHF.

The chain couples TRBV30 to TRBJ1-1; the D call from TCRdb, TRBD1, cannot be confirmed without DNA. The germline gives CDR1 GTSNPN, CDR2 SVGIG (reference sequence). The CDR3 contains 15 residues. The CDR3 here is CAWSVTPRPNTEAFF.

V is TRBV7-9 and J is TRBJ2-5; TCRdb picks TRBD1, but there is no DNA to check that call. The length of the CDR3 is 13 residues. The germline V gene encodes CDR1 SEHNR and CDR2 FQNEAQ (reference sequence). CDR3 sequence reads: CASSWGPKETQYF.

The V call is TRBV12-3 or TRBV12-4, the J call TRBJ1-6. The CDR3 loop spans 13 amino acids. CDR3 sequence reads: CATRRINNSPLHF.

This chain uses TRBV11-3 with TRBJ2-3; TCRdb's D call, TRBD2, is unchecked because there is no DNA. The CDR3 has 14 amino acids. Germline assignment: CDR1 SGHNT and CDR2 YENEEA. CDR3 sequence: CASSSEREGDTQYF.

The J gene is TRBJ1-1, the V gene TRBV27; TCRdb's assignment of TRBD1 cannot be checked, as there is no DNA. Germline CDR1 reads MNHEY; CDR2 reads SMNVEV (reference sequence). The CDR3 has 12 residues. The chain's CDR3 is CASSGKWGEAFF.